This record covers a single TCR beta chain. Its antigen is not identified. This sample is drawn from a study of response to subunit inactivated influenza vaccine. TCRdb re-called the RT-PCR reads through MiXCR, storing one row per CDR3 protein. The data hold fewer than 550,000 distinct CDR3 sequences, with 25% observed a single time. This CDR3 region has 15 residues. The V gene lost 0 bases and the J gene lost 6 bases, with 11 bases spanning the gap. Germline CDR1 SGHTA, CDR2 FQGNSA. Points from the study as a whole: With each seasonal influenza vaccination, the authors suggested, few new T cells are recruited.

This clonotype originated in a man between 45 and 60 years old who received an inactivated influenza vaccine. The chain has TRBV7-2 and TRBJ2-2, with a weak D call TRBD2 (6 bases). The source was CD4+ T cells sorted from PBMCs, collected around 5 days after vaccination. The CDR3 sequence is CASSLAPGTAGELFF. For the CDR3, the DNA is TGTGCCAGCAGCTTAGCTCCCGGGACTGCCGGGGAGCTGTTTTTT.